The 12 T cell receptor beta chains below come from one sample, sequenced in a study of blood T cell repertoires in COVID-19. Here immunoSEQ multiplex PCR was the method, and the copy in TCRdb shows in-frame clones only, minus some. Of 100,000 to 120,000 clones in the sample, approximately 84% are singletons; the top ten hold approximately 8.1%. The material sequenced was peripheral blood. The receptors stem from a woman aged 40 to 49 with acute or convalescent COVID-19.

This clone was observed a single time. The rearrangement joins TRBV4-3 to TRBJ2-3; maybe TRBD1 (6 bases). Germline lookup yields CDR1 LGHNA and CDR2 YSLEER. The CDR3 totals 15 residues. Trimming shortened V by 1 base and J by 2 bases, and 10 bases separated the two germline ends. CDR3 bases: TGCGCCAGCAGCCAAGGAGACAGGCCCACAGATACGCAGTATTTT. This gives the protein CASSQGDRPTDTQYF.

The chain couples TRBV9 to TRBJ1-4; TRBD1 matches 7 bases. There are 16 residues in the CDR3. Per germline, CDR1 SGDLS and CDR2 YYNGEE. V was pared by 4 bases and J by 5 bases, with 11 bases of the junction left unmatched. The CDR3 region is CASSLDTGVENEKLFF. The DNA of the CDR3 is TGTGCCAGCAGCCTTGACACAGGGGTGGAAAATGAAAAACTGTTTTTT.

The chain couples TRBV2 to TRBJ1-2, with D possibly being TRBD1 (5 bases). CDR1 and CDR2 from the germline V gene are SNHLY and FYNNEI. CDR3 length: 15 residues. V lost 4 bases to trimming and J lost 0 bases, with 12 bases between them. CDR3 loop: CASSASGETNYGYTF. CDR3 sequence (DNA): TGTGCCAGCAGTGCGTCGGGGGAAACTAACTATGGCTACACCTTC.

The chain links TRBV27 to TRBJ2-1, with D possibly matching TRBD1 (6 bases). Trimming pared 3 bases from V and 6 bases from J, leaving 12 bases between. The CDR3 is 14 amino acids. The germline V gene encodes CDR1 MNHEY and CDR2 SMNVEV (reference sequence). This CDR3 is CASSFPTGGNEQFF. The CDR3 DNA is TGTGCCAGCAGTTTTCCGACAGGTGGCAATGAGCAGTTCTTC.

The rearrangement links TRBV3-1 (or the pseudogene TRBV3-2) to TRBJ2-7, with TRBD1 matching over 10 bases. Per the germline V gene, CDR1 is LGHDT and CDR2 is YNNKEL (reference sequence). J was trimmed by 7 bases and V by 6 bases; bases with no gene match: 6. The CDR3 is 13 amino acids. In DNA form, the CDR3 reads TGTGCCAGCAGTCGACAGGGGGCGCGGGAGCAGTACTTC. Protein product: CASSRQGAREQYF.

In regard to this clone: Other DNA sequences from this sample encode an identical CDR3 as well. The chain combines TRBV5-1 with TRBJ1-1, with TRBD1 matching over 7 bases. The CDR3 spans 15 residues. Germline V lookup: CDR1 SGHRS, CDR2 YFSETQ. Losses at the gene ends were 4 bases for V and 2 bases for J; bases not matched to a gene: 8. The CDR3 region is CASSPSTGSNTEAFF. In nucleotides, the CDR3 is TGCGCCAGCAGCCCTTCGACAGGGAGTAACACTGAAGCTTTCTTT. The entire variable domain, with the rest obtained from reference TRBV5-1 and TRBJ1-1, is as follows: KAGVTQTPRYLIKTRGQQVTLSCSPISGHRSVSWYQQTPGQGLQFLFEYFSETQRNKGNFPGRFSGRQFSNSRSEMNVSTLELGDSALYLCASSPSTGSNTEAFFGQGTRLTVV.

This clone was observed once. J is TRBJ2-7 and V is TRBV27; D is perhaps TRBD1 (6 bases). The CDR3 has 13 residues. The V and J ends lost 7 bases and 0 bases respectively, with 10 bases between them. Germline V gene sequence: CDR1 MNHEY, CDR2 SMNVEV (reference sequence). CDR3: CASTRGGSYEQYF. As DNA, the CDR3 is TGTGCCAGCACCCGAGGGGGCTCCTACGAGCAGTACTTC.

The chain combines TRBV11-2 with TRBJ2-6, with D perhaps TRBD1 (6 bases). Germline V gene lookup returns CDR1 SGHAT and CDR2 FQNNGV. This CDR3 contains 17 residues. With 3 bases removed from V and 0 bases from J, the gap between germline ends came to 12 bases. CDR3 DNA: TGTGCCAGCAGCTTGACGGGACACCTCTCTGGGGCCAACGTCCTGACTTTC. It encodes CASSLTGHLSGANVLTF.

This chain links TRBV19 with TRBJ2-7; the D gene is possibly TRBD2 (6 bases). Germline lookup yields CDR1 LNHDA and CDR2 SQIVND (reference sequence). Trimming took off 6 bases at V and 2 bases at J, with 20 bases between the two ends. CDR3 length: 16 residues. This CDR3 reads CASSRTLRGATYEQYF. CDR3 DNA sequence: TGTGCCAGTAGCCGTACCTTGCGGGGAGCCACCTACGAGCAGTACTTC. The full variable domain, rest sourced from reference TRBV19 and TRBJ2-7, is DGGITQSPKYLFRKEGQNVTLSCEQNLNHDAMYWYRQDPGQGLRLIYYSQIVNDFQKGDIAEGYSVSREKKESFPLTVTSAQKNPTAFYLCASSRTLRGATYEQYFGPGTRLTVT.

This rearrangement joins TRBV3-1 (or the pseudogene TRBV3-2) to TRBJ2-3; D not certain. The CDR3 covers 11 residues. The V end lost 6 bases, the J end lost 5 bases, and 6 bases lay between the germline ends. Per germline, CDR1 LGHDT and CDR2 YNNKEL (reference sequence). The chain's CDR3 is CASSELDTQYF. DNA for the CDR3: TGTGCCAGCAGTGAGCTAGATACGCAGTATTTT.

This clone was seen just once. The chain employs TRBV19 and TRBJ1-3, with D perhaps matching TRBD1 (5 bases). V was cut by 5 bases and J by 0 bases, with 14 bases left in between. The germline CDR1 and CDR2 sequences are LNHDA and SQIVND (reference sequence). The CDR3 has 16 amino acids. CDR3 nucleotide sequence: TGTGCCAGTAGTGCCCGGGCCGGGGGCTCTGGAAACACCATATATTTT. This sequence encodes CASSARAGGSGNTIYF.

This clone was counted once. The chain combines TRBV5-1 with TRBJ1-2, with a possible D match to TRBD1 (5 bases). Germline CDR1 reads SGHRS; CDR2 reads YFSETQ. Trimming removed 6 bases from V and 6 bases from J, with 18 bases in between. This CDR3 has 14 residues. DNA for the CDR3: TGCGCCAGCAAGCCCCCGGGGACTGCCCATGGCTACACCTTC. It codes for CASKPPGTAHGYTF.